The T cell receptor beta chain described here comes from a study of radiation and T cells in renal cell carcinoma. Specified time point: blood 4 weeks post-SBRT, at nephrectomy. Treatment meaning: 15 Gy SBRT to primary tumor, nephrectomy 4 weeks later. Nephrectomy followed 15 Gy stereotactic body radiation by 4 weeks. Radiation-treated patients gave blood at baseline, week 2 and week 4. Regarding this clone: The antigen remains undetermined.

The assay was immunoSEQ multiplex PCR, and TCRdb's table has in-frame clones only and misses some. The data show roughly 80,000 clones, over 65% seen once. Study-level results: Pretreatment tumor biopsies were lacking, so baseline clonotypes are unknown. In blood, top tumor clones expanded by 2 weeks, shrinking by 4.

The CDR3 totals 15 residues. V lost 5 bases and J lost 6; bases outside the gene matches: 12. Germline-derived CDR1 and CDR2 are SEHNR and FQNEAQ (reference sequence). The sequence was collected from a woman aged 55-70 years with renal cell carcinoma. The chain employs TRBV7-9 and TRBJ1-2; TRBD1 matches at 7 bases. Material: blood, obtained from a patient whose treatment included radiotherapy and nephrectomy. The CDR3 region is CASSPRRQGTDGYTF. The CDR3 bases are TGTGCCAGCAGCCCAAGGCGACAGGGAACGGATGGCTACACCTTC.